Presented here are 21 T cell receptor beta chains from one specimen sequenced in a study of tumor and adjacent non-tumor tissue in lung cancer. RNA was extracted from bulk tissue without any cell sorting. Three rounds of nested PCR, following a modified ARM-PCR protocol, produced the TCRbeta library. MiXCR, applied by TCRdb to the multiplex PCR reads, yields one record per CDR3 protein. The sample includes 75,000 to 95,000 distinct CDR3 sequences, 72% seen only once; the top ten take about 9.2%. The sample consisted of lung tumor tissue. All receptors come from a woman aged 40 to 50 with non-small cell lung cancer.

The chain links TRBV11-2 to TRBJ2-3; a weak D match, TRBD1 (5 bases). Trimming removed 7 bases from V and 8 bases from J, with 19 bases in between. This CDR3 comprises 14 residues. Germline V CDR1 and CDR2: SGHAT, FQNNGV. DNA for the CDR3: TGTGCCAGCAACCACACGGGCACTGACAGTACGCAGTATTTT. This codes for CASNHTGTDSTQYF. The whole variable domain, remainder taken from reference TRBV11-2 and TRBJ2-3, is EAGVAQSPRYKIIEKRQSVAFWCNPISGHATLYWYQQILGQGPKLLIQFQNNGVVDDSQLPKDRFSAERLKGVDSTLKIQPAKLEDSAVYLCASNHTGTDSTQYFGPGTRLTVL.

About this clonotype itself: At one end, the junction sequence differs from germline, possibly due to a read error. The rearrangement joins TRBV6-1 to TRBJ1-1; D remains unclear. The CDR3 consists of 14 residues. The germline CDR1 and CDR2 sequences are MNHNS and SASEGT. The CDR3 DNA reads TGTGCCAGCAGTGAAGGATCCTGGCAACATGAAGCTTTCTTC. It encodes CASSEGSWQHEAFF.

As for this clonotype: This sequence may be a read error, since a much larger clone differs from it by one base. The chain employs TRBV6-4 and TRBJ2-3; D is undetermined. Germline loops: CDR1 MRHNA, CDR2 SNTAGT. The CDR3 loop spans 16 amino acids. The CDR3 loop is CVSSRDMGGGTDTQYF. The CDR3 nucleotides are TGTGTCAGCAGCCGTGACATGGGCGGCGGCACAGATACGCAGTATTTT.

The chain is built from TRBV20-1 and TRBJ2-3, with TRBD2 matching 9 bases. The CDR3 runs to 15 residues. Germline V gene data show CDR1 as DFQATT and CDR2 as SNEGSKA (reference sequence). The V and J ends lost 1 base and 3 bases, in that order; junction bases with no gene match: 5. CDR3 sequence (DNA): TGCAGTGCTAGAGGGGCTAGCGGGGAAACAGATACGCAGTATTTT. Translated: CSARGASGETDTQYF.

With respect to this clonotype: A much larger clone differs by one base, so this may be a read error. J is TRBJ2-3 and V is TRBV7-9; D may be TRBD1 or TRBD2 (5 bases each). Trimming pared 5 bases from V and 2 bases from J, leaving 17 bases between. The CDR3 runs to 16 residues. In germline, CDR1 is SEHNR, CDR2 FQNEAQ (reference sequence). The CDR3 bases are TGTGCCAGCAGCGTTGGAGAGGGGTACTCCACAGATACGCAGTATTTT. It translates to CASSVGEGYSTDTQYF.

A remark on this clonotype: Relative to the germline gene, one junction end is altered; a read error may explain this. The chain recombines TRBV29-1 with TRBJ2-3; tentatively, D is TRBD1 (6 bases). This CDR3 is built from 12 residues. Germline V lookup: CDR1 SQVTM, CDR2 ANQGSEA. The CDR3 DNA is TGCAGCCTCAGGGGAAGCACAGATACACAGTATTTT. This sequence encodes CSLRGSTDTQYF.

CDR3: CASSQEGAGGFGDAQYF. The CDR3 nucleotides read TGTGCCAGCAGCCAGGAAGGCGCGGGAGGTTTCGGGGATGCGCAGTATTTT. This chain joins TRBV4-2 and TRBJ2-3; TRBD2 aligns across 8 bases. Germline V gene lookup returns CDR1 LGHNA and CDR2 YNFKEQ. Germline trimming cut 3 bases from V and 10 bases from J; bases unmatched to any gene: 18. This CDR3 comprises 17 residues.

A note on this clonotype: Compared with germline, one end of the junction differs, possibly owing to a read error. V usage is TRBV29-1 and J usage is TRBJ1-6; TRBD1 matches at 8 bases. CDR3 length equals 13 residues. CDR1 and CDR2 (germline): SQVTM, ANQGSEA. CDR3: CSVGQGVGSPLRF. In nucleotides, the CDR3 is TGCAGCGTAGGACAGGGAGTTGGTTCACCCCTCCGCTTT.

Turning to this clonotype: Sequence at one end of the junction differs from germline and may be a read error. The genes are TRBV6-2 or TRBV6-3 and TRBJ2-7; no reliable D call. This CDR3 spans 16 amino acids. In germline, CDR1 is MNHEY, CDR2 SVGEGT. The CDR3 region is CTSSSEAMELSYEQYF. The DNA for the CDR3 is TGTACCAGCAGTTCGGAAGCGATGGAACTCTCCTACGAGCAGTACTTC.

A word on this clonotype: A read error may produce the germline difference seen at one junction end. The chain is built from TRBV20-1 and TRBJ2-7; D uncertain. CDR1 DFQATT and CDR2 SNEGSKA come from the germline V gene (reference sequence). The CDR3 is made up of 13 amino acids. DNA for the CDR3: TGCAGTGCTAGAGCCATCGTAACCTACGATCAGAACTTC. As protein: CSARAIVTYDQNF.

Regarding this clonotype: A junction boundary mismatches the germline segment, possibly from a read error. J is TRBJ2-4 and V is TRBV11-2; 7 nucleotides agree with TRBD1. Germline values: CDR1 SGHAT, CDR2 FQNNGV. This CDR3 is 15 amino acids long. CDR3 residues: CASSRTTGAKIIQYF. Written as DNA, the CDR3 is TGTGCTAGCAGCAGAACCACAGGGGCTAAAATCATTCAGTACTTC.

Comment on this clonotype: An end of the junction differs from the germline gene, which may be a read error. This chain joins TRBV28 and TRBJ1-3; D might be TRBD1 (5 bases). Germline CDR1 reads MDHEN; CDR2 reads SYDVKM. CDR3 length: 20 amino acids. The CDR3: CASSLAGVRGVMPPGSTIYF. The CDR3 coding sequence is TGTGCCAGCAGTTTGGCGGGGGTTAGGGGTGTAATGCCTCCTGGAAGCACCATATATTTT.

With regard to this clonotype: Because it lacks the conserved phenylalanine or tryptophan at the end, this CDR3 is likely a read error. The limits of the CDR3 on the DNA are not certain, so only TCRdb's listed CDR3 is given. The rearrangement uses TRBV11-1 and TRBJ1-2; the table names TRBD1, a call not compared with the DNA. Looked up from germline, CDR1 is SGHAT and CDR2 is FQDESV (reference sequence). The CDR3 comprises 17 residues, both ends counted. The CDR3 region is CASSRYSGTGINYGYIY.

This clonotype occurred a few times. This sequence may be a read error, since a much larger clone differs from it by one base. The chain links TRBV6-6 to TRBJ1-2; D gene unclear. CDR1 is MNHNY, CDR2 SVGAGI, per germline (reference sequence). The length of the CDR3 is 13 residues. V gave up 7 bases and J gave up 0 bases, with 9 bases separating them. In DNA, the CDR3 is TGTGCCAGCAACCACGACGCTAACTATGGCTACACCTTC. Protein product: CASNHDANYGYTF.

V is TRBV11-2 and J is TRBJ2-7; D might be TRBD1 or TRBD2, each matching 6 bases. The CDR3 is made up of 13 amino acids. Germline V lookup: CDR1 SGHAT, CDR2 FQNNGV. Between the trimmed V and J ends, which lost 8 bases and 8 bases, there was a span of 19 bases. CDR3 DNA: TGTGCCAGCGGCCCGGTCAGGGGAGGCAAGCAGTACTTC. Translating it yields CASGPVRGGKQYF.

About this clonotype itself: With a much larger clone just one base away, this may be a read error. The chain carries TRBV2 and TRBJ2-7; TRBD1 is a possible D gene (6 bases). Germline CDR1 is SNHLY and CDR2 is FYNNEI. V gave up 11 bases and J gave up 7 bases, with 18 bases separating them. The CDR3 contains 12 residues. The CDR3 DNA sequence: TGTGCCGGACAGAGGTATGGAAGGGAGCAGTACTTC. Its translation: CAGQRYGREQYF.

Notes on this clonotype: A read error may explain this, as a much larger clone is one base away. The CDR3 nucleotides read TGCGCCGGCAGCCAAGATATTAGCGGGGGGTTGACCCAGTACTTC. Translation: CAGSQDISGGLTQYF. The chain uses TRBV4-1 and TRBJ2-5, with 10 bases identical to TRBD2. The CDR3 is 15 amino acids. Germline CDR1 reads MGHRA; CDR2 reads YSYEKL.

On this clonotype: This clone may be a read error of a much larger clone one base away. The chain carries TRBV6-6 and TRBJ2-1; 11 nucleotides match TRBD2. This CDR3 contains 17 residues. In germline, CDR1 is MNHNY, CDR2 SVGAGI (reference sequence). As DNA, the CDR3 is TGTGCCAGCAGTGCGACTAGCGGGACGAGCTCCTACAATGAGCAGTTATTC. It codes for CASSATSGTSSYNEQLF.

Turning to this clonotype: One end of the junction is discordant with germline, which a read error may explain. The V gene is TRBV11-2, the J gene TRBJ1-1; possibly TRBD1 for D (5 bases). CDR1 SGHAT and CDR2 FQNNGV come from the germline V gene. This CDR3 spans 16 amino acids. The CDR3 bases are TGTGTCAGCGGCTTAGAGTCAGGCCTGGCGGACACTGATGCTTTCTTT. Amino acids: CVSGLESGLADTDAFF.

In the case of this clonotype: An end of the junction does not agree with germline; a read error may underlie this. The chain's CDR3 is CCVGYEQFF. As DNA, the CDR3 is TGCTGCGTAGGGTATGAGCAGTTCTTC. This chain joins TRBV29-1 and TRBJ2-1; D unresolved. CDR3 length equals 9 residues. Germline CDR1 and CDR2: SQVTM and ANQGSEA.

This chain joins TRBV25-1 and TRBJ1-5, with D unresolved. Looked up from germline, CDR1 is MGHDK and CDR2 is SYGVNS. Trimming removed 11 bases from V and 2 bases from J, with 22 bases in between. CDR3 length equals 16 residues. The CDR3 region has the DNA TGTGCCCTGGGAGTGACGGGCAGGAGAGGCAATCAGCCCCAGCATTTT. Its protein product is CALGVTGRRGNQPQHF.